These 19 T cell receptor beta chains were all obtained from the same sample, sequenced in a study of shared clonotypes between healthy human individuals. Using immunoSEQ multiplex PCR, the repertoire was profiled, and TCRdb retains in-frame clones only, with some absent. Of around 700,000 clones listed, roughly 70% are singletons. Sequencing was done on a sample of memory CD4+ T cells sorted from blood. Subset defined: CD45RA-negative fraction. These receptor sequences come from a woman aged 25 to 39 in good health.

The gene calls are TRBV2 and TRBJ1-5; D ambiguous. The length of the CDR3 is 12 residues. Trimming cost V 6 bases and J 4 bases, with 7 bases left between them. Germline assignment: CDR1 SNHLY and CDR2 FYNNEI. The CDR3, as DNA: TGTGCCAGCAGCTTGAGAAATCAGCCCCAGCATTTT. Amino acids: CASSLRNQPQHF.

About this clone itself: This sequence may be a read error, since a much larger clone differs from it by one base. Other DNA variants within this sample encode the same CDR3. The V gene is TRBV18, the J gene TRBJ1-5; no firm D call. CDR1 and CDR2 from the germline V gene are KGHSH and LQKENI. Trimming left V 6 bases short and J 0 bases short, with 6 bases between. The CDR3 loop spans 13 amino acids. The CDR3 protein is CASSSYSNQPQHF. DNA of the CDR3: TGTGCCAGCTCTTCTTATAGCAATCAGCCCCAGCATTTT.

The chain joins TRBV27 to TRBJ2-1; tentatively, D is TRBD2 (6 bases). Per the germline V gene, CDR1 is MNHEY and CDR2 is SMNVEV (reference sequence). The CDR3 consists of 15 residues. The V end was cut by 6 bases, the J end by 4 bases, with 16 bases between. CDR3 bases: TGTGCCAGCAGCCGCCCCGAGGCGGGGTACAATGAGCAGTTCTTC. Translating gives CASSRPEAGYNEQFF.

V usage is TRBV5-1 and J usage is TRBJ2-2, with 9 bases aligning to TRBD2. This CDR3 is built from 16 residues. From germline, CDR1 is SGHRS and CDR2 YFSETQ. With V trimmed by 4 bases and J by 8 bases, 12 bases remained unmatched. CDR3 coding DNA: TGCGCCAGCAGCATACCTAGCGGGACTAGAACAGGGGAGCTGTTTTTT. Translated, it gives CASSIPSGTRTGELFF.

The chain carries TRBV30 and TRBJ1-1, with TRBD1 as a possible D gene (6 bases). CDR1 and CDR2 (germline): GTSNPN, SVGIG (reference sequence). V dropped 4 bases and J dropped 0 bases, with 18 bases sitting between them. The CDR3 covers 16 residues. The CDR3 DNA reads TGTGCCTGGACCACGGGGCCTAGGGACATGAACACTGAAGCTTTCTTT. Protein: CAWTTGPRDMNTEAFF.

This chain links TRBV28 with TRBJ2-7, with TRBD2 matching over 8 bases. Germline CDR1 and CDR2: MDHEN and SYDVKM. This CDR3 region has 14 residues. V dropped 8 bases and J dropped 2; count of bases not matched to a gene: 8. The CDR3: CASLSAGGPYEQYF. CDR3 sequence (DNA): TGTGCCAGCCTCTCGGCGGGAGGACCCTACGAGCAGTACTTC.

This rearrangement joins TRBV11-2 to TRBJ2-7; the match to TRBD2 covers 10 bases. This CDR3 has 17 residues. The J segment lost 7 bases and the V segment lost 4 bases, leaving 16 bases of the junction unmatched. CDR1 SGHAT and CDR2 FQNNGV come from the germline V gene. The chain's CDR3 is CASSSISPRTSGKEQYF. CDR3 coding DNA: TGTGCCAGCAGCTCCATTAGCCCTCGGACTAGCGGAAAGGAGCAGTACTTC.

CDR3 DNA sequence: TGTGCCTGGCGGGAGTCTGGTGATGAGCAGTTCTTC. As protein: CAWRESGDEQFF. This chain connects TRBV30 to TRBJ2-1; TRBD2 is a possible D gene (6 bases). Germline V gene sequence: CDR1 GTSNPN, CDR2 SVGIG (reference sequence). V was trimmed by 5 bases and J by 8 bases, leaving 13 bases between them. The CDR3 is made up of 12 amino acids.

The rearrangement uses TRBV28 and TRBJ2-1; D may be TRBD1 or TRBD2 (5 bases each). Germline values: CDR1 MDHEN, CDR2 SYDVKM. The CDR3 has 18 residues. V was clipped by 5 bases and J by 2 bases, with 22 bases between them. The CDR3, as DNA: TGTGCCAGCAGTCCCGCGGGTAGACAGACCGGGCCCTACAATGAGCAGTTCTTC. Protein sequence: CASSPAGRQTGPYNEQFF. The full variable domain, completed using reference TRBV28 and TRBJ2-1, is DVKVTQSSRYLVKRTGEKVFLECVQDMDHENMFWYRQDPGLGLRLIYFSYDVKMKEKGDIPEGYSVSREKKERFSLILESASTNQTSMYLCASSPAGRQTGPYNEQFFGPGTRLTVL.

The sample holds a few counts of this clone. The rearrangement joins TRBV6-1 to TRBJ1-2; D not certain. Germline lookup yields CDR1 MNHNS and CDR2 SASEGT. Trimming removed 3 bases from V and 4 bases from J, with 0 bases in between. The CDR3 is 10 residues long. DNA for the CDR3: TGTGCCAGCAGTGACTATGGCTACACCTTC. It encodes CASSDYGYTF.

The chain employs TRBV5-1 and TRBJ1-3; D possibly corresponds to TRBD1 (5 bases). V lost 3 bases and J 4 bases, leaving 17 bases between the germline ends. Germline V gene lookup returns CDR1 SGHRS and CDR2 YFSETQ. The CDR3 is 16 residues long. The CDR3 DNA sequence: TGCGCCAGCAGCTCTGATACAGGAATAGGCGGAAACACCATATATTTT. This gives the protein CASSSDTGIGGNTIYF. Looking up the rest from reference TRBV5-1 and TRBJ1-3 gives the full variable domain: KAGVTQTPRYLIKTRGQQVTLSCSPISGHRSVSWYQQTPGQGLQFLFEYFSETQRNKGNFPGRFSGRQFSNSRSEMNVSTLELGDSALYLCASSSDTGIGGNTIYFGEGSWLTVV.

The V and J genes are TRBV9 and TRBJ1-4; D gene uncertain. The CDR3 covers 15 residues. The ends were cut back, 3 bases at V and 8 bases at J, with 17 bases in the middle. CDR1 and CDR2 (germline): SGDLS, YYNGEE. CDR3 nucleotide sequence: TGTGCCAGCAGCGCCGGGGTCTCCGGTGGGGAAAAACTGTTTTTT. Translation gives CASSAGVSGGEKLFF.

The chain recombines TRBV28 with TRBJ2-7, with TRBD1 as a possible D gene (6 bases). The V and J ends lost 2 bases and 3 bases respectively, with 11 bases between them. The CDR3 loop spans 14 amino acids. CDR1 MDHEN and CDR2 SYDVKM come from the germline V gene. CDR3: CASSLAGEVYEQYF. The CDR3 bases are TGTGCCAGCAGTTTAGCAGGGGAAGTCTACGAGCAGTACTTC.

This clone was detected only once. The gene calls are TRBV10-3 and TRBJ1-2; D not resolved. Trimming stripped 7 bases from V and 8 bases from J, with 20 bases between. Per the germline V gene, CDR1 is ENHRY and CDR2 is SYGVKD. The CDR3 loop spans 14 amino acids. CDR3 in DNA: TGTGCCATCAAGCCGGGCCGGGTTCCGGGAGGCTACACCTTC. Amino acids: CAIKPGRVPGGYTF.

The chain employs TRBV6-5 and TRBJ1-3, with D unresolved. V was trimmed by 0 bases and J by 4 bases, leaving 13 bases between them. CDR1 and CDR2 (germline): MNHEY, SVGAGI. The CDR3 runs to 16 residues. CDR3 coding DNA: TGTGCCAGCAGTTACTCGGCGCTGGGCGGCGGAAACACCATATATTTT. Translating gives CASSYSALGGGNTIYF.

This clone was observed many times. The same CDR3 arises from other DNA sequences in this sample as well. V usage is TRBV28 and J usage is TRBJ1-5; a possible D gene is TRBD1 (5 bases). Germline V gives CDR1 MDHEN, CDR2 SYDVKM. This CDR3 has 12 residues. Trimming took 8 bases from V and 6 from J, leaving 11 bases between them. Written as DNA, the CDR3 is TGTGCCAGCCGGCAGGGCGGTCAGCCCCAGCATTTT. Protein product: CASRQGGQPQHF.

This chain links TRBV7-9 with TRBJ2-1; perhaps TRBD2 as D (6 bases). There are 17 residues in the CDR3. Trimming took off 2 bases at V and 2 bases at J, with 16 bases between the two ends. From germline, CDR1 is SEHNR and CDR2 FQNEAQ (reference sequence). CDR3: CASSLKVGSGPYNEQFF. In nucleotides, the CDR3 is TGTGCCAGCAGCTTAAAGGTTGGTAGCGGACCCTACAATGAGCAGTTCTTC.

This clone was found a few times. The chain is built from TRBV27 and TRBJ2-3; 11 nucleotides line up with TRBD2. V lost 6 bases, J lost 5 bases, and 10 bases stayed unmatched. The germline V gene encodes CDR1 MNHEY and CDR2 SMNVEV (reference sequence). The CDR3 contains 16 residues. In DNA, the CDR3 is TGTGCCAGCAGACGTGCGACTAGCGGGATCTTAGATACGCAGTATTTT. It encodes CASRRATSGILDTQYF.

The chain combines TRBV7-7 with TRBJ2-4, with a weak D call TRBD2 (6 bases). Between the trimmed V and J ends, which lost 5 bases and 8 bases, there was a span of 13 bases. Germline V gene lookup returns CDR1 SSHAT and CDR2 FNYEAQ (reference sequence). This CDR3 is built from 13 residues. The CDR3 spells CASSQDYGDIQYF. The DNA of the CDR3 is TGTGCCAGCAGCCAGGACTATGGGGACATTCAGTACTTC.